Following are 23 T cell receptor beta chains from one sample sequenced in a study of blood T cell repertoires in COVID-19. Repertoires were generated with immunoSEQ multiplex PCR, while TCRdb's copy carries only in-frame clones and drops some. The profile shows approximately 290,000 clones, roughly 85% of them singletons. The source material was PBMCs or T cells enriched from blood (not recorded which). The source of these receptors is a woman aged 25-40 years who had recovered from COVID-19.

The V call is TRBV23-1, the J call TRBJ2-7; TRBD1 agrees at 8 bases. TRBV23-1 falls under the ORF class, with uncertain function. Trimming removed 3 bases from V and 6 bases from J; junction bases left unmatched: 10. The CDR3 runs 15 residues. In nucleotides, the CDR3 is TGCGCCAGCAGTCAGCCTCCAGGGGGCGACGGCGAGCAGTACTTC. It specifies CASSQPPGGDGEQYF.

By frequency in the sample, this clone is medium-sized. V gene TRBV7-9 combines with J gene TRBJ1-1; 7 positions agree with TRBD1. The CDR3 has 15 amino acids. The junction had 12 bases not matched to a gene; V was cut back by 5 bases and J by 6 bases. Germline assignment: CDR1 SEHNR and CDR2 FQNEAQ (reference sequence). The DNA of the CDR3 is TGTGCCAGCAGCCCTCGACAGGGTATCAGCCCTGAAGCTTTCTTT. Its translation: CASSPRQGISPEAFF.

The chain joins TRBV3-1 (or the pseudogene TRBV3-2) to TRBJ2-5; TRBD2 matches 13 bases. V lost 4 bases to trimming and J lost 5 bases; unmatched junction nucleotides: 7. The CDR3 sequence is 16 residues long. CDR1 and CDR2 (germline): LGHDT, YNNKEL (reference sequence). CDR3 loop: CASSRRTSGSGETQYF. CDR3 in DNA: TGTGCCAGCAGCCGAAGGACTAGCGGGAGTGGGGAGACCCAGTACTTC.

The chain links TRBV29-1 to TRBJ2-1, with TRBD2 matching over 12 bases. The germline CDR1 and CDR2 sequences are SQVTM and ANQGSEA. J lost 2 bases, V lost 6 bases, and 20 bases had no gene match. The CDR3 length is 20 residues. CDR3 residues: CSVTSPTKRLAGVPYNEQFF. CDR3 sequence (DNA): TGCAGCGTAACCTCCCCTACAAAAAGACTAGCGGGGGTTCCCTACAATGAGCAGTTCTTC.

The chain joins TRBV6-2 or TRBV6-3 to TRBJ1-4, with a weak D call TRBD1 (6 bases). From germline, CDR1 is MNHEY and CDR2 SVGEGT. V was shortened by 7 bases and J by 10 bases, with 19 bases between the two germline ends. CDR3 length equals 14 residues. The chain's CDR3 is CASTPGVPLGKLFF. Here the CDR3 DNA reads TGTGCCAGCACCCCAGGGGTTCCCCTGGGAAAACTGTTTTTT.

The chain has TRBV11-2 and TRBJ2-1; 11 bases map to TRBD2. The CDR3 sequence is 18 residues long. The V gene's germline CDR1 is SGHAT and CDR2 FQNNGV. V gave up 7 bases and J gave up 8 bases; unmatched junction bases: 19. The CDR3 loop is CASTGIGVISGRAYEQFF. CDR3 coding DNA: TGTGCCAGCACCGGCATAGGGGTGATTAGCGGGAGGGCCTATGAGCAGTTCTTC.

This sequence joins TRBV5-1 and TRBJ2-7; D is perhaps TRBD2 (5 bases). The CDR3 extends over 16 amino acids. With 4 bases removed from V and 0 bases from J, the gap between germline ends came to 17 bases. The germline V gene has CDR1 SGHRS and CDR2 YFSETQ. CDR3 bases: TGCGCCAGCAGCCTGGCTGGCGGTGGGAGCTCCTACGAGCAGTACTTC. Amino acid sequence: CASSLAGGGSSYEQYF. The full variable domain, its missing parts supplied by reference TRBV5-1 and TRBJ2-7, is KAGVTQTPRYLIKTRGQQVTLSCSPISGHRSVSWYQQTPGQGLQFLFEYFSETQRNKGNFPGRFSGRQFSNSRSEMNVSTLELGDSALYLCASSLAGGGSSYEQYFGPGTRLTVT.

The chain recombines TRBV28 with TRBJ2-3, with 8 bases matching TRBD1. V shed 6 bases, J shed 4 bases, and the junction held 18 bases outside the gene matches. This CDR3 region has 18 residues. Looked up from germline, CDR1 is MDHEN and CDR2 is SYDVKM. CDR3 residues: CASRTPRPGGGIADTQYF. The CDR3 nucleotides read TGTGCCAGCAGAACTCCCCGACCAGGGGGCGGTATCGCAGATACGCAGTATTTT.

CDR3 loop: CASSQGGTFSGANVLTF. CDR3 DNA: TGTGCCAGCAGCCAAGGTGGGACATTCTCTGGGGCCAACGTCCTGACTTTC. The V and J genes are TRBV3-1 (or the pseudogene TRBV3-2) and TRBJ2-6; tentatively, D is TRBD1 (6 bases). The CDR3 extends over 17 amino acids. Germline CDR1 and CDR2: LGHDT and YNNKEL (reference sequence). V lost 1 base, J lost 0 bases, and 10 bases lay in between.

The rearrangement links TRBV28 to TRBJ2-2; D perhaps matches TRBD2 (5 bases). V shed 4 bases and J shed 0 bases, with 21 bases lying between them. Germline V gene lookup returns CDR1 MDHEN and CDR2 SYDVKM. The CDR3 has 19 residues. Here the CDR3 reads CASSYPPPLGSSNTGELFF. The CDR3 DNA reads as TGTGCCAGCAGTTACCCCCCCCCATTGGGGAGCTCGAACACCGGGGAGCTGTTTTTT.

The V call is TRBV30, the J call TRBJ1-3; D is perhaps TRBD1 (5 bases). V lost 1 base and J 1 base, leaving 8 bases between the germline ends. Germline CDR1 and CDR2: GTSNPN and SVGIG (reference sequence). This CDR3 contains 14 residues. Here the CDR3 reads CAWSGTGSGNTIYF. The CDR3 DNA follows: TGTGCCTGGAGTGGCACAGGTTCTGGAAACACCATATATTTT.

This sequence joins TRBV3-1 (or the pseudogene TRBV3-2) and TRBJ2-7; D might be TRBD1 (6 bases). The V gene lost 0 bases and the J gene lost 3 bases, with 15 bases spanning the gap. The CDR3 spans 16 residues. From germline, CDR1 is LGHDT and CDR2 YNNKEL (reference sequence). The CDR3 nucleotides are TGTGCCAGCAGCCAAGACCCTCCCGGACAGAACTACGAGCAGTACTTC. This sequence encodes CASSQDPPGQNYEQYF.

The chain couples TRBV20-1 to TRBJ2-5; 7 bases are a match to TRBD1. There are 11 residues in the CDR3. Germline V gene lookup returns CDR1 DFQATT and CDR2 SNEGSKA (reference sequence). V was pared by 6 bases and J by 7 bases, with 5 bases of the junction left unmatched. CDR3: CSAGTEVTQYF. Here the CDR3 DNA reads TGCAGTGCCGGGACAGAAGTGACCCAGTACTTC.

This clone has only a few counts. CDR3 sequence (DNA): TGTGCCAGCAGCTTGCCCCCCGGGGCGGGGGGGCGGAACGAGCAGTACTTC. Translated: CASSLPPGAGGRNEQYF. This sequence joins TRBV5-4 and TRBJ2-7, with 9 bases identical to TRBD2. The CDR3 has 17 residues. The trim removed 1 base at V and 5 bases at J, leaving 13 bases unmatched. Germline V gene data show CDR1 as SGHNT and CDR2 as YYREEE (reference sequence). The variable domain in full, with the rest retrieved from reference TRBV5-4 and TRBJ2-7, is ETGVTQSPTHLIKTRGQQVTLRCSSQSGHNTVSWYQQALGQGPQFIFQYYREEENGRGNFPPRFSGLQFPNYSSELNVNALELDDSALYLCASSLPPGAGGRNEQYFGPGTRLTVT.

V is TRBV19 and J is TRBJ2-2, with TRBD2 matching 11 bases. Germline assignment: CDR1 LNHDA and CDR2 SQIVND (reference sequence). With V trimmed by 2 bases and J by 7 bases, 3 bases remained unmatched. This CDR3 spans 15 amino acids. CDR3: CASSITSGGDGELFF. As DNA, the CDR3 is TGTGCCAGTAGTATAACTAGCGGGGGAGACGGGGAGCTGTTTTTT.

The chain joins TRBV28 to TRBJ1-1, with no clear D. Germline CDR1 and CDR2: MDHEN and SYDVKM. The V end lost 7 bases, the J end lost 3 bases, and 12 bases lay between the germline ends. The CDR3 covers 13 residues. CDR3: CASTTWRDTEAFF. The CDR3 DNA is TGTGCCAGCACCACCTGGAGGGACACTGAAGCTTTCTTT.

This clone came up a few times. CDR3 protein: CASSPGLAGGVDTQYF. The CDR3 DNA reads TGTGCCAGCAGCCCAGGACTAGCGGGAGGTGTAGATACGCAGTATTTT. This chain connects TRBV4-2 to TRBJ2-3; 14 nucleotides agree with TRBD2. CDR3 length: 16 residues. Germline assignment: CDR1 LGHNA and CDR2 YNFKEQ. The ends lost 4 bases at V and 5 bases at J; junction bases unmatched: 5.

The chain employs TRBV6-6 and TRBJ1-1, with 7 bases fitting TRBD1. V shed 6 bases, J shed 3 bases, and the junction held 7 bases outside the gene matches. Germline V CDR1 and CDR2: MNHNY, SVGAGI (reference sequence). The CDR3 is made up of 14 amino acids. The CDR3 region has the DNA TGTGCCAGCAGCTACCAGGACAGGTACACTGAAGCTTTCTTT. Its protein product is CASSYQDRYTEAFF.

The chain's CDR3 is CATSLVTGGGGYTF. The CDR3 DNA is TGTGCCACCAGCCTAGTGACAGGGGGCGGCGGCTACACCTTC. The chain employs TRBV27 and TRBJ1-2; 10 nucleotides agree with TRBD1. From germline, CDR1 is MNHEY and CDR2 SMNVEV (reference sequence). This CDR3 is 14 amino acids long. V trimming: 10 bases; J trimming: 8 bases; junction bases outside the gene matches: 13.

V gene TRBV28 combines with J gene TRBJ1-2; 7 bases are shared with TRBD1. Germline trimming cut 5 bases from V and 4 bases from J; bases unmatched to any gene: 16. The CDR3 loop spans 17 amino acids. Germline CDR1 MDHEN, CDR2 SYDVKM. The CDR3 loop is CASSLSLRGKGLYGYTF. For the CDR3, the DNA is TGTGCCAGCAGTCTATCCCTCAGGGGGAAAGGGCTCTATGGCTACACCTTC.

This chain connects TRBV11-2 to TRBJ2-7; D is undetermined. Germline assignment: CDR1 SGHAT and CDR2 FQNNGV. The V end lost 5 bases, the J end lost 2 bases, and 13 bases lay between the germline ends. This CDR3 has 14 residues. Here the CDR3 reads CASSLFGSTYEQYF. The CDR3 region has the DNA TGTGCCAGCAGCCTCTTTGGCAGTACCTACGAGCAGTACTTC.

V is TRBV30 and J is TRBJ2-2, with D maybe TRBD2 (6 bases). The CDR3 has 15 amino acids. The germline V gene encodes CDR1 GTSNPN and CDR2 SVGIG (reference sequence). Trimming took off 2 bases at V and 6 bases at J, with 16 bases between the two ends. The CDR3, as DNA: TGTGCCTGGAGTTTGGGACTTGCGGGTTCCGGGGAGCTGTTTTTT. This gives the protein CAWSLGLAGSGELFF.

The chain links TRBV4-1 to TRBJ2-1, with D perhaps matching TRBD2 (5 bases). The CDR3 consists of 15 residues. V shed 1 base and J shed 10 bases, with 17 bases lying between them. Per germline, CDR1 MGHRA and CDR2 YSYEKL. The CDR3 loop is CASSQVRAGVGEQFF. CDR3 sequence (DNA): TGCGCCAGCAGCCAAGTGAGGGCCGGGGTCGGGGAGCAGTTCTTC.